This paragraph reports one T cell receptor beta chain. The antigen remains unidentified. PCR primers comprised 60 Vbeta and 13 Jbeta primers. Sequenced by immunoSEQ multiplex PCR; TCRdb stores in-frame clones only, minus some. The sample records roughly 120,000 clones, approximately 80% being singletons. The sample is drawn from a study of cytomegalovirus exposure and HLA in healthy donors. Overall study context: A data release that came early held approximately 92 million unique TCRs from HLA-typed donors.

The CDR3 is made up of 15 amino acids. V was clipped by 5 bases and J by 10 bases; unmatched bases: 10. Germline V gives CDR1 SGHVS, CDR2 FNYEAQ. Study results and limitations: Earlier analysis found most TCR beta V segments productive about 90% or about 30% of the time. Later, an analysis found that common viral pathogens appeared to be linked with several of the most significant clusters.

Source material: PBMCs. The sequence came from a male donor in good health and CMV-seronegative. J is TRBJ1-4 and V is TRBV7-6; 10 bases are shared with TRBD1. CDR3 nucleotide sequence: TGTGCCAGCAGCCCTCGGACAGGGGGAAAGGGAAAACTGTTTTTT. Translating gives CASSPRTGGKGKLFF.